A single sample is the source of the 20 T cell receptor beta chains below, sequenced in a study of response to subunit inactivated influenza vaccine. MiXCR, run by TCRdb on the RT-PCR reads, gives a single entry per CDR3 protein. The sample has hundreds of thousands of distinct CDR3 sequences, around 16% seen once. Source: PBMCs from blood, taken about 12 days after vaccination. The receptors were sampled from a man aged 45-65 years who received an inactivated influenza vaccine.

This clonotype was seen only a few times. The chain combines TRBV29-1 with TRBJ2-7; 9 bases line up with TRBD2. This CDR3 has 12 amino acids. V dropped 7 bases and J dropped 3; count of bases not matched to a gene: 4. Germline CDR1 reads SQVTM; CDR2 reads ANQGSEA. CDR3 DNA: TGCAGCGCAACGCGGGAGGGCTACGAGCAGTACTTC. It translates to CSATREGYEQYF.

This clonotype was found a few times. This chain joins TRBV12-3 or TRBV12-4 and TRBJ2-7; D gene uncertain. CDR3 length equals 14 residues. V was pared by 6 bases and J by 2 bases, with 14 bases between. The CDR3 DNA follows: TGTGCCAGCAGCCGAAGTGGCAGTACCTACGAGCAGTACTTC. It translates to CASSRSGSTYEQYF.

This clonotype has ten or more counts. The rearrangement links TRBV9 to TRBJ1-6; the D gene is possibly TRBD1 (5 bases). Germline-derived CDR1 and CDR2 are SGDLS and YYNGEE. V was cut by 0 bases and J by 5 bases, with 6 bases left in between. This CDR3 contains 14 residues. CDR3 nucleotide sequence: TGTGCCAGCAGCGTAGGGGGGGATAATTCACCCCTCCACTTT. It specifies CASSVGGDNSPLHF.

Only a few counts were recorded for this clonotype. The rearrangement uses TRBV5-1 and TRBJ1-6; 7 bases agree with TRBD1. The CDR3 extends over 14 amino acids. The germline CDR1 and CDR2 sequences are SGHRS and YFSETQ. V was pared by 4 bases and J by 5 bases, with 3 bases of the junction left unmatched. CDR3 sequence (DNA): TGCGCCAGCAGCGTGGGACAGAATAATTCACCCCTCCACTTT. Translation gives CASSVGQNNSPLHF. Variable domain in full (rest from reference TRBV5-1 and TRBJ1-6): KAGVTQTPRYLIKTRGQQVTLSCSPISGHRSVSWYQQTPGQGLQFLFEYFSETQRNKGNFPGRFSGRQFSNSRSEMNVSTLELGDSALYLCASSVGQNNSPLHFGNGTRLTVT.

On this clonotype: A junction end diverges from the germline sequence, so it may reflect a read error. The chain employs TRBV20-1 and TRBJ2-2; 10 nucleotides line up with TRBD2. CDR1 is DFQATT and CDR2 is SNEGSKA in the germline V gene (reference sequence). The CDR3 extends over 16 amino acids. CDR3 bases: TGCAGTGCCAGAGGTCTAGCGGGAGTTTACACCGGGGAGCTGTTTTTT. Protein product: CSARGLAGVYTGELFF.

The rearrangement joins TRBV20-1 to TRBJ2-6; D unclear. From germline, CDR1 is DFQATT and CDR2 SNEGSKA (reference sequence). The CDR3 has 13 residues. V gave up 8 bases and J gave up 0 bases, with 8 bases separating them. The CDR3 sequence is CSIEVSGANVLTF. The CDR3 bases are TGCAGTATAGAAGTCTCTGGGGCCAACGTCCTGACTTTC.

Many counts were recorded for this clonotype. The chain has TRBV5-1 and TRBJ2-5; no definite D call. CDR3 length equals 13 residues. Trimming removed 0 bases from V and 3 bases from J, with 6 bases in between. Germline-derived CDR1 and CDR2 are SGHRS and YFSETQ. CDR3 amino acids: CASSLGLEETQYF. The CDR3 nucleotides read TGCGCCAGCAGCTTGGGTTTGGAAGAGACCCAGTACTTC.

This clonotype was found many times. The chain employs TRBV20-1 and TRBJ1-2, with TRBD1 identical over 11 bases. J lost 6 bases, V lost 6 bases, and 9 bases had no gene match. In germline, CDR1 is DFQATT, CDR2 SNEGSKA (reference sequence). The CDR3 is made up of 14 amino acids. The CDR3 protein is CSAPHRDRGDGYTF. As DNA, the CDR3 is TGCAGTGCCCCTCACCGGGACAGGGGGGATGGCTACACCTTC.

This clonotype appeared once. The V call is TRBV7-9, the J call TRBJ2-2; D perhaps matches TRBD2 (6 bases). Germline assignment: CDR1 SEHNR and CDR2 FQNEAQ (reference sequence). The CDR3 has 14 amino acids. The CDR3 region is CASAGPANTGELFF. The CDR3 DNA is TGTGCGTCGGCGGGACCCGCGAACACCGGGGAGCTGTTTTTT.

The chain couples TRBV5-5 to TRBJ2-7; TRBD1 matches at 11 bases. V lost 4 bases to trimming and J lost 3 bases; unmatched junction nucleotides: 6. The CDR3 sequence is 15 residues long. From germline, CDR1 is SGHKS and CDR2 YYEKEE (reference sequence). The CDR3 loop reads CASSAGQGVLYEQYF. In nucleotides, the CDR3 is TGTGCCAGCAGCGCGGGACAGGGGGTCCTCTACGAGCAGTACTTC. Drawing the rest from reference TRBV5-5 and TRBJ2-7, the complete variable domain is DAGVTQSPTHLIKTRGQQVTLRCSPISGHKSVSWYQQVLGQGPQFIFQYYEKEERGRGNFPDRFSARQFPNYSSELNVNALLLGDSALYLCASSAGQGVLYEQYFGPGTRLTVT.

V and J are TRBV4-1 and TRBJ2-4, with 9 positions matching TRBD1. V was clipped by 4 bases and J by 3 bases; unmatched bases: 10. This CDR3 contains 17 residues. Germline-derived CDR1 and CDR2 are MGHRA and YSYEKL. The CDR3 is CASSPEDRGFVKNIQYF. The CDR3 coding sequence is TGCGCCAGCAGCCCAGAAGACAGGGGGTTCGTCAAAAACATTCAGTACTTC.

This clonotype was observed a handful of times. CDR3 in amino acids: CSVGRGGVGYEQYF. CDR3 coding DNA: TGCAGCGTTGGACGGGGCGGAGTGGGCTACGAGCAGTACTTC. This rearrangement joins TRBV29-1 to TRBJ2-7; D assignment may be TRBD1 or TRBD2 (5 bases each). Trimming cost V 4 bases and J 3 bases, with 16 bases left between them. Germline CDR1 reads SQVTM; CDR2 reads ANQGSEA. This CDR3 spans 14 amino acids.

This clonotype appeared a few times. This chain connects TRBV19 to TRBJ2-1; TRBD1 agrees at 7 bases. Germline-derived CDR1 and CDR2 are LNHDA and SQIVND (reference sequence). V was pared by 3 bases and J by 4 bases, with 9 bases of the junction left unmatched. This CDR3 is 16 amino acids long. The CDR3 loop is CASSIGTVKGYNEQFF. In DNA form, the CDR3 reads TGTGCCAGTAGTATCGGGACAGTGAAGGGGTACAATGAGCAGTTCTTC.

This clonotype occurred a few times. CDR3 sequence reads: CASSIAGVDNEQFF. The CDR3 DNA reads TGTGCCAGTAGTATAGCGGGGGTGGACAATGAGCAGTTCTTC. The genes are TRBV19 and TRBJ2-1; a possible D gene is TRBD2 (6 bases). With 1 base removed from V and 5 bases from J, the gap between germline ends came to 9 bases. The CDR3 spans 14 residues. CDR1 is LNHDA and CDR2 is SQIVND in the germline V gene (reference sequence).

This chain connects TRBV6-1 to TRBJ2-7; D gene uncertain. The CDR3 runs to 14 residues. Trimming pared 7 bases from V and 3 bases from J, leaving 16 bases between. The germline V gene encodes CDR1 MNHNS and CDR2 SASEGT. The CDR3 here is CASTPDRGRYEQYF. The CDR3 DNA reads TGTGCCAGCACCCCAGACCGTGGGCGCTACGAGCAGTACTTC.

The sample holds a few counts of this clonotype. The CDR3 here is CASSPSLGQGNYGYTF. CDR3 coding DNA: TGTGCCAGCAGCCCTTCTTTGGGACAGGGGAACTATGGCTACACCTTC. The rearrangement joins TRBV3-1 to TRBJ1-2; 10 bases align to TRBD1. CDR1 is LGHDT and CDR2 is YNNKEL in the germline V gene (reference sequence). This CDR3 has 16 amino acids. V lost 4 bases and J lost 2; bases outside the gene matches: 7.

This clonotype was observed many times. One end of the junction is discordant with germline, which a read error may explain. The chain couples TRBV5-1 to TRBJ1-5; no definite D call. CDR3 size: 13 residues. The germline V gene encodes CDR1 SGHRS and CDR2 YFSETQ. The CDR3 nucleotides read TGTGCCAGCAGTTTGAGCGAAAATCAGCCCCAGCATTTT. Translation: CASSLSENQPQHF.

This clonotype was detected only a few times. V usage is TRBV27 and J usage is TRBJ2-7; 10 nucleotides match TRBD1. With 0 bases clipped from V and 5 bases from J, the junction kept 7 bases outside the gene matches. The CDR3 has 16 amino acids. Germline CDR1 MNHEY, CDR2 SMNVEV (reference sequence). CDR3 amino acids: CASSLSGTGAFNEQYF. The DNA for the CDR3 is TGTGCCAGCAGTTTATCCGGGACAGGGGCTTTCAACGAGCAGTACTTC.

The V call is TRBV7-8, the J call TRBJ2-5; 9 nucleotides align to TRBD1. Germline-derived CDR1 and CDR2 are SGHVS and FQNEAQ. This CDR3 spans 15 amino acids. The junction had 8 bases not matched to a gene; V was cut back by 5 bases and J by 4 bases. CDR3: CASSLTKDRGETQYF. DNA for the CDR3: TGTGCCAGCAGCCTGACGAAGGACAGGGGAGAGACCCAGTACTTC.

This clonotype was counted between two and nine times. V and J are TRBV6-2 or TRBV6-3 and TRBJ2-1, with TRBD2 identical over 8 bases. Germline CDR1 and CDR2: MNHEY and SVGEGT. J gave up 3 bases and V 7 bases, and 5 bases lay outside the gene matches. CDR3 length: 14 amino acids. The CDR3 DNA sequence: TGTGCCAGCAACCGGGAGGGTCGCTACAATGAGCAGTTCTTC. Residues: CASNREGRYNEQFF.